One and the same sample provided the 5 T cell receptor beta chains below, sequenced in a study of blood T cells in healthy people across ages. The authors ran a second PCR of about 6 to 11 cycles using a sample-barcoded 5' primer and a J-beta primer mix. MiXCR was run by TCRdb on the 5' RACE reads, yielding one entry per CDR3 protein. The profile covers around 600,000 distinct CDR3 sequences, with roughly 48% appearing a single time and 20% to 25% taken by the ten largest. Material: blood. The source is an elderly man in good health.

The gene calls are TRBV9 and TRBJ2-5; 8 bases are a match to TRBD2. The better agreement between TRBJ2-7 and the DNA end casts doubt on the J call. The CDR3 has 15 amino acids. Per the germline V gene, CDR1 is SGDLS and CDR2 is YYNGEE. Here the CDR3 reads CASARGEGRDYEQYF. In DNA, the CDR3 is TGTGCCAGCGCGCGGGGGGAGGGAAGAGACTACGAGCAGTACTTC.

The chain carries TRBV20-1 and TRBJ1-1; 7 nucleotides line up with TRBD1. This CDR3 region has 14 residues. V lost 0 bases to trimming and J lost 0 bases; unmatched junction nucleotides: 1. Per germline, CDR1 DFQATT and CDR2 SNEGSKA (reference sequence). The CDR3 bases are TGCAGTGCTAGAGACGGACAGGTGAACACTGAAGCTTTCTTT. Residues: CSARDGQVNTEAFF.

The CDR3: CGSGTSYCEQYF. Written as DNA, the CDR3 is TGTGGGTCCGGGACTAGCTATTGTGAGCAGTACTTC. The V gene is TRBV28, the J gene TRBJ2-5, with 9 bases aligning to TRBD2. From germline, CDR1 is MDHEN and CDR2 SYDVKM. The CDR3 is made up of 12 amino acids.

The chain combines TRBV20-1 with TRBJ2-1; the match to TRBD2 covers 16 bases. CDR1 and CDR2 (germline): DFQATT, SNEGSKA (reference sequence). The V gene end was trimmed by 2 bases and the J gene end by 7 bases; junction bases not matched to a gene: 5. The CDR3 runs 16 residues. The CDR3 sequence: CSARQTGLAGGNEQFF. The DNA for the CDR3 is TGCAGTGCTAGACAGACGGGACTAGCGGGGGGGAATGAGCAGTTCTTC.

J is TRBJ2-7 and V is TRBV20-1, with D maybe TRBD1 (5 bases). This CDR3 has 14 residues. V was cut by 0 bases and J by 4 bases, with 13 bases left in between. Germline V lookup: CDR1 DFQATT, CDR2 SNEGSKA (reference sequence). In nucleotides, the CDR3 is TGCAGTGCTAGAGATCGCCAGGGTGGTTACGAGCAGTACTTC. It is translated as CSARDRQGGYEQYF.